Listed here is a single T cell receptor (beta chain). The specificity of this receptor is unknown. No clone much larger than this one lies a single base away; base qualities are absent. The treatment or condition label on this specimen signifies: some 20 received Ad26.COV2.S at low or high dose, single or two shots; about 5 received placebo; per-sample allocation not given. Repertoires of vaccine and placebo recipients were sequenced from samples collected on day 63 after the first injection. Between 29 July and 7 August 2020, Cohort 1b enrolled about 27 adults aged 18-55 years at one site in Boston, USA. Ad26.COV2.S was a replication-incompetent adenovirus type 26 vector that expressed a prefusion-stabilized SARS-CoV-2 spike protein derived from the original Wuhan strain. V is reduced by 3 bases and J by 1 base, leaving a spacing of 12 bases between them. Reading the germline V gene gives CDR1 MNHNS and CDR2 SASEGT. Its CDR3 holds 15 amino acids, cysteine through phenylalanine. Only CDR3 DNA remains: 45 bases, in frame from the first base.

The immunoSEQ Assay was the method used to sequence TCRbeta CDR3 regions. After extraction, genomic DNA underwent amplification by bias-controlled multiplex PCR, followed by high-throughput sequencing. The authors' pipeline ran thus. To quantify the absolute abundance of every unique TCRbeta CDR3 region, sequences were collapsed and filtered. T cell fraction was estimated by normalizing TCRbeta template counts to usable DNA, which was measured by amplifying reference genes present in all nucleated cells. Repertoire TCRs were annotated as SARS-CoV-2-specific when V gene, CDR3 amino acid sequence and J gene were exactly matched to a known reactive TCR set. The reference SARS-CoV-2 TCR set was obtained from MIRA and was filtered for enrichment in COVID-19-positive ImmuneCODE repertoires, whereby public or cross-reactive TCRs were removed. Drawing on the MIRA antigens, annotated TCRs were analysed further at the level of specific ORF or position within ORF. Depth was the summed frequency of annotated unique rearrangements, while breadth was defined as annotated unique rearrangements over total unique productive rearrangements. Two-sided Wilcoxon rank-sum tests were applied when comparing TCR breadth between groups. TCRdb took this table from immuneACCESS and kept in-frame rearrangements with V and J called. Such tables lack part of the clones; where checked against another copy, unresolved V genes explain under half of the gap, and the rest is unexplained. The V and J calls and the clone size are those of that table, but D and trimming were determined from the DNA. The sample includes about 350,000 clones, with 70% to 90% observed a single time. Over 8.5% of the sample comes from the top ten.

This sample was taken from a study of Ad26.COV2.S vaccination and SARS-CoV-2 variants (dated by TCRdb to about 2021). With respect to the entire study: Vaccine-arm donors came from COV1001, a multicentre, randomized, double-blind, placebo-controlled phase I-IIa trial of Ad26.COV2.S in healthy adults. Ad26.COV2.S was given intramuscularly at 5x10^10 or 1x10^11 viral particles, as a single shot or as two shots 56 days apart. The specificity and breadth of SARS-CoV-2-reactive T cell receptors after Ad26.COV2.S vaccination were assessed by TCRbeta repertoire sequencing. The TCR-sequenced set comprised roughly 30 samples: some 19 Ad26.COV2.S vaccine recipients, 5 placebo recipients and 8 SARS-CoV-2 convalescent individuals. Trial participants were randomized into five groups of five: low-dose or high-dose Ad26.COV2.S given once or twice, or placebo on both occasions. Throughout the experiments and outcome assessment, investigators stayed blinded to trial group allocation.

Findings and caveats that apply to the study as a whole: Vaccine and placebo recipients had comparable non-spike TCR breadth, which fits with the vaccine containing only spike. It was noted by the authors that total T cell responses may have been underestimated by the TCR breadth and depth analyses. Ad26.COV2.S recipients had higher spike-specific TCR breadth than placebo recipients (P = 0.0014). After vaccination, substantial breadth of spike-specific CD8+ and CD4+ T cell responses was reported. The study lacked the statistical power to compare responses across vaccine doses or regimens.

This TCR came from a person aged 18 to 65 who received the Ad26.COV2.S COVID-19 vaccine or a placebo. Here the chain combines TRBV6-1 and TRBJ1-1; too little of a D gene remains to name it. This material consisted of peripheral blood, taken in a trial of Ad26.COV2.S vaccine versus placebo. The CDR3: CASSDEGLGNTEAFF. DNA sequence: TGTGCCAGCAGTGATGAAGGCCTGGGGAACACTGAAGCTTTCTTT.